This is a list of T cell receptor beta chains from one sample in a study of human T cells and chemical hapten exposure. Each CDR3 protein is one row after TCRdb ran MiXCR on the RACE reads. This sample has more than 250,000 distinct CDR3 sequences, with approximately 8.4% found just once. The material sequenced was whole blood, taken in connection with sensitization to the hapten diphenylcyclopropenone (DPC). These receptors were obtained from a woman between 40 and 50 years old with alopecia areata. Some clones in this sample may be carry-over from other donors' samples. CDR3s include the opening cysteine and the closing phenylalanine or tryptophan. Fields, in order: V gene, clone size, CDR3 length, D gene, J gene, CDR3 protein, CDR3 DNA. The D gene is left open where the match is weak. Rows may omit the clone size; those that give it use once, few, many or a size class.

v_gene: TRBV2; abundance: few; len: 13; d_gene: .; j_gene: TRBJ1-1; CDR3aa: CASSRGLNTEAFF; CDR3nt: TGTGCCAGCAGTAGGGGACTGAACACTGAAGCTTTCTTT
v_gene: TRBV24-1; abundance: .; len: 14; d_gene: .; j_gene: TRBJ2-7; CDR3aa: CATSGIGEGSEQYF; CDR3nt: TGTGCCACCAGTGGAATCGGGGAAGGGAGCGAGCAGTACTTC
v_gene: TRBV3-1; abundance: many; len: 14; d_gene: .; j_gene: TRBJ2-7; CDR3aa: CASSQPYLSYEQYF; CDR3nt: TGTGCCAGCAGCCAACCGTACTTATCCTACGAGCAGTACTTC
v_gene: TRBV20-1; abundance: .; len: 13; d_gene: .; j_gene: TRBJ1-1; CDR3aa: CSAPYPGHSEAFF; CDR3nt: TGCAGTGCTCCTTACCCGGGACATTCTGAAGCTTTCTTT
v_gene: TRBV28; abundance: .; len: 13; d_gene: .; j_gene: TRBJ2-1; CDR3aa: CASTEVSGNEQFF; CDR3nt: TGTGCCAGCACCGAGGTGTCTGGTAATGAGCAGTTCTTC
v_gene: TRBV18; abundance: .; len: 16; d_gene: .; j_gene: TRBJ1-1; CDR3aa: CASSPYERAQNTEAFF; CDR3nt: TGTGCCAGCTCACCCTACGAGCGCGCCCAGAACACTGAAGCTTTCTTT
v_gene: TRBV4-2; abundance: many; len: 17; d_gene: .; j_gene: TRBJ2-2; CDR3aa: CASSQDHRRRSTGELFF; CDR3nt: TGTGCCAGCAGCCAAGATCATAGGAGAAGGAGCACCGGGGAGCTGTTTTTT
v_gene: TRBV20-1; abundance: many; len: 15; d_gene: .; j_gene: TRBJ1-3; CDR3aa: CSARDLLPSGNTIYF; CDR3nt: TGCAGTGCTAGAGATCTACTCCCCTCTGGAAACACCATATATTTT
v_gene: TRBV29-1; abundance: .; len: 13; d_gene: .; j_gene: TRBJ1-5; CDR3aa: CSATTGLGQPQHF; CDR3nt: TGCAGCGCTACAACAGGGTTGGGTCAGCCCCAGCATTTT
v_gene: TRBV7-2; abundance: few; len: 13; d_gene: .; j_gene: TRBJ2-2; CDR3aa: CASSLSATGELFF; CDR3nt: TGTGCCAGCAGCTTGTCCGCCACCGGGGAGCTGTTTTTT
v_gene: TRBV7-9; abundance: few; len: 16; d_gene: .; j_gene: TRBJ2-7; CDR3aa: CASSFLDLASGGEQYF; CDR3nt: TGTGCCAGCAGCTTCCTCGACCTAGCGTCCGGAGGCGAGCAGTACTTC
v_gene: TRBV10-3; abundance: .; len: 18; d_gene: TRBD1; j_gene: TRBJ2-5; CDR3aa: CAISETTGTGTALETQYF; CDR3nt: TGTGCCATCAGTGAGACGACCGGGACAGGGACCGCTTTGGAGACCCAGTACTTC
v_gene: TRBV5-1; abundance: .; len: 15; d_gene: .; j_gene: TRBJ2-3; CDR3aa: CASSLGIGVTDTQYF; CDR3nt: TGCGCCAGCAGCTTGGGAATTGGGGTCACAGATACGCAGTATTTT
v_gene: TRBV5-6; abundance: few; len: 14; d_gene: TRBD1; j_gene: TRBJ2-1; CDR3aa: CASLAGTAYNEQFF; CDR3nt: TGTGCCAGCCTCGCCGGGACAGCCTACAATGAGCAGTTCTTC
v_gene: TRBV6-5; abundance: few; len: 13; d_gene: TRBD1; j_gene: TRBJ1-2; CDR3aa: CASSQDRGRGYTF; CDR3nt: TGTGCCAGCAGCCAGGACAGGGGAAGGGGCTACACCTTC
v_gene: TRBV28; abundance: few; len: 13; d_gene: .; j_gene: TRBJ2-7; CDR3aa: CASRPTLGTYQYF; CDR3nt: TGTGCCAGCAGGCCCACCTTGGGGACCTATCAGTACTTC
v_gene: TRBV28; abundance: many; len: 15; d_gene: TRBD1; j_gene: TRBJ2-7; CDR3aa: CASSSTGQGWNEQYF; CDR3nt: TGTGCCAGCAGTTCGACGGGACAGGGGTGGAACGAGCAGTACTTC
v_gene: TRBV5-6; abundance: .; len: 14; d_gene: .; j_gene: TRBJ2-7; CDR3aa: CASSLDRLIYEQYF; CDR3nt: TGTGCCAGCAGCTTGGACAGATTGATCTACGAGCAGTACTTC
v_gene: TRBV6-6; abundance: .; len: 15; d_gene: TRBD2; j_gene: TRBJ2-2; CDR3aa: CASSYSLAVTGELFF; CDR3nt: TGTGCCAGCAGTTACTCACTAGCGGTCACCGGGGAGCTGTTTTTT
v_gene: TRBV18; abundance: few; len: 18; d_gene: TRBD2; j_gene: TRBJ2-1; CDR3aa: CASSPGLKSGGYYNEQFF; CDR3nt: TGTGCCAGCTCACCCGGTCTAAAAAGCGGGGGCTACTACAATGAGCAGTTCTTC
v_gene: TRBV7-8; abundance: .; len: 17; d_gene: TRBD2; j_gene: TRBJ2-7; CDR3aa: CASSLGLAGGPGHEQYF; CDR3nt: TGTGCCAGCAGCTTAGGCCTAGCGGGAGGGCCGGGTCACGAGCAGTACTTC
v_gene: TRBV19; abundance: many; len: 14; d_gene: .; j_gene: TRBJ1-5; CDR3aa: CASSDLGGNQPQHF; CDR3nt: TGTGCCAGTAGCGACCTCGGGGGCAATCAGCCCCAGCATTTT
v_gene: TRBV7-9; abundance: few; len: 12; d_gene: .; j_gene: TRBJ2-3; CDR3aa: CASGITADTQYF; CDR3nt: TGTGCCAGCGGCATCACCGCTGATACGCAGTATTTT
v_gene: TRBV3-1; abundance: .; len: 13; d_gene: .; j_gene: TRBJ2-7; CDR3aa: CASSQGGTREQYF; CDR3nt: TGTGCCAGCAGCCAAGGGGGAACTCGGGAGCAGTACTTC
v_gene: TRBV7-9; abundance: many; len: 14; d_gene: .; j_gene: TRBJ2-5; CDR3aa: CASSSTRHLETQYF; CDR3nt: TGTGCCAGCAGCTCGACTAGACATCTAGAGACCCAGTACTTC
v_gene: TRBV13; abundance: .; len: 13; d_gene: .; j_gene: TRBJ2-1; CDR3aa: CASLGNFYNEQFF; CDR3nt: TGTGCCAGCTTAGGCAACTTCTACAATGAGCAGTTCTTC
v_gene: TRBV12-3/TRBV12-4; abundance: few; len: 16; d_gene: TRBD2; j_gene: TRBJ2-3; CDR3aa: CASSPQLAGKSDTQYF; CDR3nt: TGTGCCAGCAGTCCTCAACTAGCGGGAAAGTCTGATACGCAGTATTTT
v_gene: TRBV29-1; abundance: .; len: 13; d_gene: .; j_gene: TRBJ1-3; CDR3aa: CSVGQNSGNTIYF; CDR3nt: TGCAGCGTTGGGCAGAACTCTGGAAACACCATATATTTT
v_gene: TRBV4-1; abundance: .; len: 17; d_gene: .; j_gene: TRBJ2-1; CDR3aa: CASSPQVLAAVGNEQFF; CDR3nt: TGCGCCAGCAGCCCACAGGTACTAGCCGCGGTTGGAAATGAGCAGTTCTTC
v_gene: TRBV29-1; abundance: many; len: 15; d_gene: .; j_gene: TRBJ2-2; CDR3aa: CSGKQGGRNTGELFF; CDR3nt: TGCAGCGGCAAACAGGGTGGAAGGAACACCGGGGAGCTGTTTTTT
v_gene: TRBV7-2; abundance: .; len: 15; d_gene: .; j_gene: TRBJ2-3; CDR3aa: CASSPWTAPADTQYF; CDR3nt: TGTGCCAGCAGCCCCTGGACTGCACCGGCAGATACGCAGTATTTT
v_gene: TRBV7-3; abundance: .; len: 13; d_gene: .; j_gene: TRBJ1-1; CDR3aa: CASSLIANTEAFF; CDR3nt: TGTGCCAGCAGCTTAATAGCGAACACTGAAGCTTTCTTT
v_gene: TRBV12-3/TRBV12-4; abundance: .; len: 14; d_gene: .; j_gene: TRBJ2-5; CDR3aa: CASRTDSPQETQYF; CDR3nt: TGTGCCAGCAGGACCGACAGCCCCCAAGAGACCCAGTACTTC
v_gene: TRBV12-3/TRBV12-4; abundance: many; len: 13; d_gene: .; j_gene: TRBJ2-5; CDR3aa: CASSFTGEETQYF; CDR3nt: TGTGCCAGCAGTTTCACGGGAGAAGAGACCCAGTACTTC
v_gene: TRBV6-2/TRBV6-3; abundance: few; len: 15; d_gene: .; j_gene: TRBJ2-3; CDR3aa: CASSYRSPGTDTQYF; CDR3nt: TGTGCCAGCAGTTATAGATCACCAGGCACAGATACGCAGTATTTT
v_gene: TRBV10-3; abundance: .; len: 16; d_gene: TRBD1; j_gene: TRBJ2-6; CDR3aa: CAISETGSSGANVLTF; CDR3nt: TGTGCCATCAGCGAGACAGGGTCCTCTGGGGCCAACGTCCTGACTTTC
v_gene: TRBV6-5; abundance: few; len: 14; d_gene: TRBD1; j_gene: TRBJ1-2; CDR3aa: CATGQGSPTYGYTF; CDR3nt: TGTGCCACGGGACAGGGGTCACCAACCTATGGCTACACCTTC
v_gene: TRBV6-2/TRBV6-3; abundance: few; len: 13; d_gene: .; j_gene: TRBJ2-4; CDR3aa: CASGRAGPNIQYF; CDR3nt: TGTGCCAGCGGGCGGGCAGGACCTAACATTCAGTACTTC
v_gene: TRBV6-1; abundance: .; len: 18; d_gene: TRBD2; j_gene: TRBJ2-3; CDR3aa: CASSEGVTSGASTDTQYF; CDR3nt: TGTGCCAGCAGTGAAGGCGTAACTAGCGGGGCGAGCACAGATACGCAGTATTTT
v_gene: TRBV7-9; abundance: many; len: 13; d_gene: TRBD2; j_gene: TRBJ2-5; CDR3aa: CASSLAGEFTQYF; CDR3nt: TGTGCCAGCAGCCTAGCGGGAGAATTTACCCAGTACTTC
v_gene: TRBV18; abundance: .; len: 13; d_gene: .; j_gene: TRBJ1-5; CDR3aa: CASSPGGMQPQHF; CDR3nt: TGTGCCAGCTCACCAGGGGGTATGCAGCCCCAGCATTTT
v_gene: TRBV6-1; abundance: .; len: 10; d_gene: .; j_gene: TRBJ2-7; CDR3aa: CASGRREQYF; CDR3nt: TGTGCCAGCGGGCGACGCGAGCAGTACTTC
v_gene: TRBV29-1; abundance: .; len: 15; d_gene: TRBD2; j_gene: TRBJ2-3; CDR3aa: CSVLGTSGRTDTQYF; CDR3nt: TGCAGCGTTTTAGGGACTAGCGGGAGGACAGATACGCAGTATTTT
v_gene: TRBV21-1; abundance: .; len: 14; d_gene: .; j_gene: TRBJ2-7; CDR3aa: CASSTDRVADEQYF; CDR3nt: TGTGCCAGCAGCACGGACAGGGTGGCAGACGAGCAGTACTTC
v_gene: TRBV7-6; abundance: few; len: 14; d_gene: .; j_gene: TRBJ2-2; CDR3aa: CASSMGTNTGELFF; CDR3nt: TGTGCCAGCAGCATGGGAACTAACACCGGGGAGCTGTTTTTT
v_gene: TRBV27; abundance: .; len: 14; d_gene: .; j_gene: TRBJ2-2; CDR3aa: CASSSRTKAGELFF; CDR3nt: TGTGCCAGCAGCTCAAGGACTAAAGCCGGGGAGCTGTTTTTT